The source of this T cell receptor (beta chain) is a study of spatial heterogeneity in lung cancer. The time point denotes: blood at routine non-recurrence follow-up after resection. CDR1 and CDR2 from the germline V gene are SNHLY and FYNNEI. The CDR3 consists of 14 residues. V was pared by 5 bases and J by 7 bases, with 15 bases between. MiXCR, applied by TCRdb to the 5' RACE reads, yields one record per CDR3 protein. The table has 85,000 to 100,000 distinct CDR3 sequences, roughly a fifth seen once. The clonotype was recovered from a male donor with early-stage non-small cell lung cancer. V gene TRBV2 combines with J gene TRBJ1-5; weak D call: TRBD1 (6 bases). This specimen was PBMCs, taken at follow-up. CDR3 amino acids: CASSPQGTGQPQHF. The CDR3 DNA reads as TGTGCCAGCAGTCCACAGGGAACGGGCCAGCCCCAGCATTTT.